This T cell receptor beta chain was found in a study of T cell repertoires in cytomegalovirus infection. About the study: Alongside well-studied HLA-B-restricted CMV epitopes, recently identified HLA-C-restricted CMV epitopes were also used.

Regarding this clonotype: Its antigen is still unknown.

TCRdb itself ran the reads through MiXCR, one entry per CDR3 protein. The profile shows some 120,000 distinct CDR3 sequences, approximately 30% of them singletons. Sample: CD8+ T cells from cultured PBMCs, taken from culture after CMV antigen stimulation. The receptor's source is a human donor in good health (CMV status not recorded). Some clones in this sample may be carry-over from other donors' samples.

The CDR3 protein is CASSPSPADWSSYNEQFF. CDR3 DNA sequence: TGTGCCAGCAGCCCGTCTCCTGCGGATTGGAGCTCCTACAATGAGCAGTTCTTC. This chain connects TRBV7-9 to TRBJ2-1; D gene unclear. CDR3 size: 18 residues. Trimming took 5 bases from V and 0 from J, leaving 20 bases between them. CDR1 and CDR2 from the germline V gene are SEHNR and FQNEAQ (reference sequence).